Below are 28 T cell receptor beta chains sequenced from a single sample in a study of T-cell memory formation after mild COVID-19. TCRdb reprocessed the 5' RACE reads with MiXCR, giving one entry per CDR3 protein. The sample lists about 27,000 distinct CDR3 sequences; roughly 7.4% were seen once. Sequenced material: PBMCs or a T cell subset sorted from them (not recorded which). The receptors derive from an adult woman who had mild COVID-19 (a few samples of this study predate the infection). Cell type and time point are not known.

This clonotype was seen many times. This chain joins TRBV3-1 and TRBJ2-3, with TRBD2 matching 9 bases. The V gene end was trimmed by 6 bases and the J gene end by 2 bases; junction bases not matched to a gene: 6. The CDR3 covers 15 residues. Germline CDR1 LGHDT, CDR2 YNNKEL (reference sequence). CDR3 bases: TGTGCCAGCAGGTTGACTAGCGGATCCACAGATACGCAGTATTTT. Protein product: CASRLTSGSTDTQYF.

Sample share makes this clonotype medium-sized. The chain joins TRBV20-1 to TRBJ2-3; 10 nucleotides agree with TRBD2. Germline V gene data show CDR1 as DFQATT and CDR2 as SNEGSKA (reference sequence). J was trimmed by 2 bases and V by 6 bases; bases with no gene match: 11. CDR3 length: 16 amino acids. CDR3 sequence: CSAAGASGSATDTQYF. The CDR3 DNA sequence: TGCAGTGCCGCCGGGGCTAGCGGGAGTGCCACAGATACGCAGTATTTT.

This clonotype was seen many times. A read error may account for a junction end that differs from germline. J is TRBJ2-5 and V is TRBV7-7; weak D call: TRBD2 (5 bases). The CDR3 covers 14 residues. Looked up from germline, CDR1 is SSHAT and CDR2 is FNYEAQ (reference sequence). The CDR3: CASSLAGLQETQYF. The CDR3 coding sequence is TGTGCTAGCAGCTTGGCTGGACTCCAAGAGACCCAGTACTTC. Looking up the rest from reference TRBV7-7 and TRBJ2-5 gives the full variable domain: GAGVSQSPRYKVTKRGQDVTLRCDPISSHATLYWYQQALGQGPEFLTYFNYEAQPDKSGLPSDRFSAERPEGSISTLTIQRTEQRDSAMYRCASSLAGLQETQYFGPGTRLLVL.

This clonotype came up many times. In DNA, the CDR3 is TGTGCCAGCAGCCAAGATCCGGCCGTATATGGCTACACCTTC. This encodes CASSQDPAVYGYTF. The chain carries TRBV4-2 and TRBJ1-2; D is ambiguous. The CDR3 extends over 14 amino acids. V gave up 0 bases and J gave up 5 bases, with 10 bases separating them. Per germline, CDR1 LGHNA and CDR2 YNFKEQ.

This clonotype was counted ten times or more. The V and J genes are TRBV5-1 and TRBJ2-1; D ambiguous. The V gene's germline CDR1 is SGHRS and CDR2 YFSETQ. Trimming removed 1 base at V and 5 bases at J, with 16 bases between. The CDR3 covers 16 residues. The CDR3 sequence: CASSLRQVGVDNEQFF. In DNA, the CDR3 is TGCGCCAGCAGCTTGCGCCAGGTCGGTGTGGACAATGAGCAGTTCTTC.

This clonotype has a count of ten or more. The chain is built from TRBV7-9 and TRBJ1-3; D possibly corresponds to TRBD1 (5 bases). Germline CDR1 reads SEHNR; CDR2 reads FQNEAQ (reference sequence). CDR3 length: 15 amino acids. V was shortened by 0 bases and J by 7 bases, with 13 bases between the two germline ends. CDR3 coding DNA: TGTGCCAGCAGCTTAGCGGGACTGCTGGGGAACACCATATATTTT. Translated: CASSLAGLLGNTIYF. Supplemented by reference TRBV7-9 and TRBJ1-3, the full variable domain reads DTGVSQNPRHKITKRGQNVTFRCDPISEHNRLYWYRQTLGQGPEFLTYFQNEAQLEKSRLLSDRFSAERPKGSFSTLEIQRTEQGDSAMYLCASSLAGLLGNTIYFGEGSWLTVV.

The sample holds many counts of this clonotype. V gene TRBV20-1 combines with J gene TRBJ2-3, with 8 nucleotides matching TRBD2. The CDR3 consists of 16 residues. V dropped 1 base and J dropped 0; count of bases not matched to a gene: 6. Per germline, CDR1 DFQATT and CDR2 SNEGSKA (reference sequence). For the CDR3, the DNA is TGCAGTGCTAGAGGGGAACTAGCGGTTAGCACAGATACGCAGTATTTT. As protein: CSARGELAVSTDTQYF.

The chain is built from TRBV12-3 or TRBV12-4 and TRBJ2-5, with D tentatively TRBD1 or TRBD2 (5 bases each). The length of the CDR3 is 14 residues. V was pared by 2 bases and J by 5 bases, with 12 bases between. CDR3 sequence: CASSLRQGGETQYF. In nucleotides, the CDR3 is TGTGCCAGCAGTTTAAGGCAGGGCGGGGAGACCCAGTACTTC.

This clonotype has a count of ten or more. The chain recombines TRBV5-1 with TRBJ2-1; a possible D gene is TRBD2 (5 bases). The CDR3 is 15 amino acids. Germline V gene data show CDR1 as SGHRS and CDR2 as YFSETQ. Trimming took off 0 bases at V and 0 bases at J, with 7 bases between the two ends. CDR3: CASSLEAVSYNEQFF. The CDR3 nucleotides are TGCGCCAGCAGCTTGGAAGCGGTCTCCTACAATGAGCAGTTCTTC. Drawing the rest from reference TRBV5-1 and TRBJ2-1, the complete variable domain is KAGVTQTPRYLIKTRGQQVTLSCSPISGHRSVSWYQQTPGQGLQFLFEYFSETQRNKGNFPGRFSGRQFSNSRSEMNVSTLELGDSALYLCASSLEAVSYNEQFFGPGTRLTVL.

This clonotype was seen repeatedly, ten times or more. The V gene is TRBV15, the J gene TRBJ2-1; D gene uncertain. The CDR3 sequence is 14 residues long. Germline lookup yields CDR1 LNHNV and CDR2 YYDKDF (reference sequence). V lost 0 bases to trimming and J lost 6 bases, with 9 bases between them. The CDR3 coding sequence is TGTGCCACCAGCAGAGACCAGAGTCGCAATGAGCAGTTCTTC. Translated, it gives CATSRDQSRNEQFF. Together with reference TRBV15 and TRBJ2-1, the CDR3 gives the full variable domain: DAMVIQNPRYQVTQFGKPVTLSCSQTLNHNVMYWYQQKSSQAPKLLFHYYDKDFNNEADTPDNFQSRRPNTSFCFLDIRSPGLGDTAMYLCATSRDQSRNEQFFGPGTRLTVL.

The CDR3 is CASSLTVQSSYNEQFF. The CDR3 region has the DNA TGTGCCAGCAGCTTAACCGTCCAAAGCTCCTACAATGAGCAGTTCTTC. This chain joins TRBV7-9 and TRBJ2-1; D uncertain. Germline V lookup: CDR1 SEHNR, CDR2 FQNEAQ (reference sequence). CDR3 length: 16 residues. V lost 2 bases, J lost 0 bases, and 11 bases lay in between.

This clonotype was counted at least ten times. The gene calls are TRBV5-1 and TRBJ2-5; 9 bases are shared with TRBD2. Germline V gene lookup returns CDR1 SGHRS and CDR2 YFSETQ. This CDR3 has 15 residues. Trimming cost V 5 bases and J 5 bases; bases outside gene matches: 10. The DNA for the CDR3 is TGCGCCAGCAGAGACGGACTAGCGCGTGATGAGACCCAGTACTTC. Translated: CASRDGLARDETQYF.

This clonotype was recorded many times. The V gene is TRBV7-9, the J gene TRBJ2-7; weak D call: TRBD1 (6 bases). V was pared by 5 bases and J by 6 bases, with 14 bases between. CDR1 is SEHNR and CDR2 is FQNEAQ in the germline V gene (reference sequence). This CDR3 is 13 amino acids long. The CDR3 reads CASSQDSSREQYF. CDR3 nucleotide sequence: TGTGCCAGCAGCCAGGACAGTTCACGCGAGCAGTACTTC.

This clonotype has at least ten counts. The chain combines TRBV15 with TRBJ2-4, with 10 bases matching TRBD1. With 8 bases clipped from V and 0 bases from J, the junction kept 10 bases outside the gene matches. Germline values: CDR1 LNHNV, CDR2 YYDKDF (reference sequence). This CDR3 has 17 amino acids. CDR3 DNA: TGTGCCACCGGCCGGGACAGGGGAACCTTAGCCAAAAACATTCAGTACTTC. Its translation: CATGRDRGTLAKNIQYF.

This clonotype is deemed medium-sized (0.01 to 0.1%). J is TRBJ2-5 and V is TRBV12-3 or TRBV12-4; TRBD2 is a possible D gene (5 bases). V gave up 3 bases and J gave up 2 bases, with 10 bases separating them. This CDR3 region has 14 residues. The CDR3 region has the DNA TGTGCCAGCAGTTTGCCCCGGACTCAAGAGACCCAGTACTTC. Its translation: CASSLPRTQETQYF.

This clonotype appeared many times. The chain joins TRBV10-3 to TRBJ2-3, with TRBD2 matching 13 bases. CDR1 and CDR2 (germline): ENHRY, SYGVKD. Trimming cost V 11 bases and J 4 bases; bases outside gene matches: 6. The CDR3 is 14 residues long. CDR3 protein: CAVTSGGASDTQYF. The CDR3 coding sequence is TGTGCCGTAACTAGCGGGGGGGCTTCAGATACGCAGTATTTT.

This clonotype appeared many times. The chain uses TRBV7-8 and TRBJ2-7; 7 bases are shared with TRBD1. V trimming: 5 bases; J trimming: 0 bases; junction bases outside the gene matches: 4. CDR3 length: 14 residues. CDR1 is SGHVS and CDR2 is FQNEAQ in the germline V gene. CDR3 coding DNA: TGTGCCAGCAGCGGCCGGGACAGCTCCTACGAGCAGTACTTC. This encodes CASSGRDSSYEQYF.

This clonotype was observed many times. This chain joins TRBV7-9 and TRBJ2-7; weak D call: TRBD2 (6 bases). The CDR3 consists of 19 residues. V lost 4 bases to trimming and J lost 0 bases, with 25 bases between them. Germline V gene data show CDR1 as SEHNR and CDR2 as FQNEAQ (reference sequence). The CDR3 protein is CASSSTDPERRGGSYEQYF. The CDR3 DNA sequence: TGTGCCAGCAGCTCGACAGACCCCGAGCGGCGGGGCGGCTCCTACGAGCAGTACTTC. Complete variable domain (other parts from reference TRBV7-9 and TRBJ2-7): DTGVSQNPRHKITKRGQNVTFRCDPISEHNRLYWYRQTLGQGPEFLTYFQNEAQLEKSRLLSDRFSAERPKGSFSTLEIQRTEQGDSAMYLCASSSTDPERRGGSYEQYFGPGTRLTVT.

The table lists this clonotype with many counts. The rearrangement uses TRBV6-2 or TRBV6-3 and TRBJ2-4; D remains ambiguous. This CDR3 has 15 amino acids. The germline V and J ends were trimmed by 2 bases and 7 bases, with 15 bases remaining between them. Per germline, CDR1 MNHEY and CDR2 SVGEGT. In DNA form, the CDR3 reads TGTGCCAGCAGTTACACATCATCTACCGTTAACATTCAGTACTTC. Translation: CASSYTSSTVNIQYF.

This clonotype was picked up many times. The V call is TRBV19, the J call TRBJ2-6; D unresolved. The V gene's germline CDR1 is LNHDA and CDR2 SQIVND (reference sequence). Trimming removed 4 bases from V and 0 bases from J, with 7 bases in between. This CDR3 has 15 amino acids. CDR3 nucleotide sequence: TGTGCCAGTAGTACCACAATCTCTGGGGCCAACGTCCTGACTTTC. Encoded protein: CASSTTISGANVLTF.

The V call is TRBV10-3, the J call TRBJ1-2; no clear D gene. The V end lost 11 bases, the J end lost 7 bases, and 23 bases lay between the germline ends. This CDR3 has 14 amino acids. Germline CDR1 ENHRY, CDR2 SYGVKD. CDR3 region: CAAVRQVGAGGYTF. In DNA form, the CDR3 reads TGTGCCGCAGTCAGACAAGTTGGAGCGGGTGGCTACACCTTC.

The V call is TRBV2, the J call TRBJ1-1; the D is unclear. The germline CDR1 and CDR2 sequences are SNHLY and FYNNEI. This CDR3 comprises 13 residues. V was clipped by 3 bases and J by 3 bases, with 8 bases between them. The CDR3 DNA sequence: TGTGCCAGCAGTGAGAGGAGGTACACTGAAGCTTTCTTT. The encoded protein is CASSERRYTEAFF.

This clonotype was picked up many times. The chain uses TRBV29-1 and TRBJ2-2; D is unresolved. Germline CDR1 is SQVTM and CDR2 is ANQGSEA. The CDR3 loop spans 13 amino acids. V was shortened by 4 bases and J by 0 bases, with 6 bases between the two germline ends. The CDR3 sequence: CSVGEPNTGELFF. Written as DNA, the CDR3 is TGCAGCGTTGGAGAACCGAACACCGGGGAGCTGTTTTTT.

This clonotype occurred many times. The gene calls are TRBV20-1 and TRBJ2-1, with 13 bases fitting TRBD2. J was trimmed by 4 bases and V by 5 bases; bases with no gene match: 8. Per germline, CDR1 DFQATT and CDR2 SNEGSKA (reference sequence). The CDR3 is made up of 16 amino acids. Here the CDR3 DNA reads TGCAGTGCTCCGTTTCGGACTAGCGGGGGATACAATGAGCAGTTCTTC. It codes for CSAPFRTSGGYNEQFF.

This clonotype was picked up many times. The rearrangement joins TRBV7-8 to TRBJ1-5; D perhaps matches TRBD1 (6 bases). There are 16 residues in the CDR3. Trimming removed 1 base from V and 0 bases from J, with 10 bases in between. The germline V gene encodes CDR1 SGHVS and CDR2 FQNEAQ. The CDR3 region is CASSLVGQRSNQPQHF. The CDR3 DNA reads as TGTGCCAGCAGCTTAGTTGGACAGCGTAGCAATCAGCCCCAGCATTTT. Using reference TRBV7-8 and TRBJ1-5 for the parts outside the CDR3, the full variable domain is GAGVSQSPRYKVAKRGQDVALRCDPISGHVSLFWYQQALGQGPEFLTYFQNEAQLDKSGLPSDRFFAERPEGSVSTLKIQRTQQEDSAVYLCASSLVGQRSNQPQHFGDGTRLSIL.

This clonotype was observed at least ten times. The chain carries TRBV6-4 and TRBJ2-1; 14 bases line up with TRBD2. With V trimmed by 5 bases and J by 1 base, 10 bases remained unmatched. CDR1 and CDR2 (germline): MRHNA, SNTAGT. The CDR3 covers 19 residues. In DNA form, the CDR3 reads TGTGCCAGCAGTCCGGGGACTAGCGGGAGTGGTTTTTCCTACAATGAGCAGTTCTTC. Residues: CASSPGTSGSGFSYNEQFF.

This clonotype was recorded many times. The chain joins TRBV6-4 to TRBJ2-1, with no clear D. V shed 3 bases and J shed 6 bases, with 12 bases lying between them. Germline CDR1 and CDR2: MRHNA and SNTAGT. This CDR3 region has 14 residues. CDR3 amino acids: CASSEGRHPNEQFF. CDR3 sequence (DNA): TGTGCCAGCAGTGAGGGCAGACACCCCAATGAGCAGTTCTTC.

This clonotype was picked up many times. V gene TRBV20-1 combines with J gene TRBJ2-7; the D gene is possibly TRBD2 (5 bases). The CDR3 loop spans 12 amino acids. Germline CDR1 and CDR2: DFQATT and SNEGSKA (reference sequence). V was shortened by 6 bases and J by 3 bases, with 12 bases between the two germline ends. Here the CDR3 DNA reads TGCAGTGCCCTTCGGGGAAACTACGAGCAGTACTTC. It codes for CSALRGNYEQYF.